This TCR beta chain was sequenced during a study of T cells in Graves' hyperthyroidism and ophthalmopathy. The CDR3 length is 15 residues. Losses at the gene ends were 0 bases for V and 3 bases for J; bases not matched to a gene: 2. CDR1 and CDR2 from the germline V gene are KGHSH and LQKENI. This clonotype has at least ten counts. The antigen is not known. Amplification of TCR beta CDR3 regions used RNA as the template. The HTBI set primed first-round TCR CDR3 RT-PCR. One entry per CDR3 protein results from TCRdb running MiXCR on the multiplex PCR reads. Here the sample spans fewer than 350,000 distinct CDR3 sequences, approximately 18% being singletons. Study-wide results and limits: The blood repertoire included most of the expanded thyroid clonotypes above 0.001.

Not enrolled were patients with uncontrolled infection, other autoimmune disease, pregnancy or lactation. The clonotype comes from a man aged 50 or older with Graves' ophthalmopathy. The sample taken for sequencing was blood. The V call is TRBV18, the J call TRBJ2-4; 7 positions match TRBD2. CDR3 loop: CASSPPASGKNIQYF. The CDR3 bases are TGTGCCAGCTCACCACCGGCTAGCGGCAAAAACATTCAGTACTTC.